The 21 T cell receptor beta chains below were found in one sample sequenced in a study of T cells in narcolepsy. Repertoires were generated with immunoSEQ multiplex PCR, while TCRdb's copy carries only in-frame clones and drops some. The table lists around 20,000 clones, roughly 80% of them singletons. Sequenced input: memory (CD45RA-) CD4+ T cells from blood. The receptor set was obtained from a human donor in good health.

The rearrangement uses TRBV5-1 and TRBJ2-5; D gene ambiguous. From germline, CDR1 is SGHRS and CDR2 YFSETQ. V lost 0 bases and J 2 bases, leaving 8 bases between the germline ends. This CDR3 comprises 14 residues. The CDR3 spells CASSLAASQETQYF. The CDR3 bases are TGCGCCAGCAGCTTGGCTGCGTCTCAAGAGACCCAGTACTTC.

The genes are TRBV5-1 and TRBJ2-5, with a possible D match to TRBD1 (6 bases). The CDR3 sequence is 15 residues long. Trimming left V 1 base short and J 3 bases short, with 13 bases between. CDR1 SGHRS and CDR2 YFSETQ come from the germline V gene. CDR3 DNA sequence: TGCGCCAGCAGCTTGATTTTTCCAGGGGAAGAGACCCAGTACTTC. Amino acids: CASSLIFPGEETQYF.

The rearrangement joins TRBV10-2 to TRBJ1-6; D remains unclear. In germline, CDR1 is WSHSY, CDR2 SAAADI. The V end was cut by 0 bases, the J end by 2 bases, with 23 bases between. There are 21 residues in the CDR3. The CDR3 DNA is TGCGCCAGCAGTGAGTCCGGAGTGTGGGGAGGGTCTCTAACCTATAATTCACCCCTCCACTTT. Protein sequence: CASSESGVWGGSLTYNSPLHF.

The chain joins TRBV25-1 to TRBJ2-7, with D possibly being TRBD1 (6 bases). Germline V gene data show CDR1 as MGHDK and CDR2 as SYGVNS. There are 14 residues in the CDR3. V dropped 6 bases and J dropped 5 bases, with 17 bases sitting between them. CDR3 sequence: CASRPTEGVHEQYF. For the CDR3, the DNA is TGTGCCAGCAGACCTACAGAGGGGGTCCACGAGCAGTACTTC.

The CDR3 DNA reads TGCGCCAGCAGCCAAGATCGGTATAGCAATCAGCCCCAGCATTTT. This gives the protein CASSQDRYSNQPQHF. The chain is built from TRBV4-3 and TRBJ1-5, with D uncertain. V lost 0 bases and J 0 bases, leaving 6 bases between the germline ends. This CDR3 region has 15 residues. Per the germline V gene, CDR1 is LGHNA and CDR2 is YSLEER.

The DNA for the CDR3 is TGTGCCAGCAGCTCCCAGACCGTGGGAACTGAAGCTTTCTTT. It specifies CASSSQTVGTEAFF. The rearrangement links TRBV7-9 to TRBJ1-1, with D unclear. Germline V gene data show CDR1 as SEHNR and CDR2 as FQNEAQ (reference sequence). Trimming pared 4 bases from V and 5 bases from J, leaving 14 bases between. The CDR3 extends over 14 amino acids.

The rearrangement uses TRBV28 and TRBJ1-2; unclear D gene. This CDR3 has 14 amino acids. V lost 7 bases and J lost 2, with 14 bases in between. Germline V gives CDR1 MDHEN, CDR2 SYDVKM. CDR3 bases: TGTGCCAGCACCCTGGGGTATACGAACTATGGCTACACCTTC. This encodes CASTLGYTNYGYTF.

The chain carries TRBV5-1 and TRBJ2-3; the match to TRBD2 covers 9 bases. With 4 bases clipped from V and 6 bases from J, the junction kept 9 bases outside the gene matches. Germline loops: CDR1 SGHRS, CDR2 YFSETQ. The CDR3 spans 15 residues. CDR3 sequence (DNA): TGCGCCAGCAGCCCGGGGGGGACTAGCTTTGATACGCAGTATTTT. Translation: CASSPGGTSFDTQYF.

CDR3 sequence reads: CASSRGQAPYGYTF. As DNA, the CDR3 is TGCGCCAGCAGCCGTGGACAGGCTCCTTATGGCTACACCTTC. The chain joins TRBV4-3 to TRBJ1-2; 7 bases line up with TRBD1. V lost 4 bases to trimming and J lost 5 bases; unmatched junction nucleotides: 7. The CDR3 contains 14 residues. Germline assignment: CDR1 LGHNA and CDR2 YSLEER.

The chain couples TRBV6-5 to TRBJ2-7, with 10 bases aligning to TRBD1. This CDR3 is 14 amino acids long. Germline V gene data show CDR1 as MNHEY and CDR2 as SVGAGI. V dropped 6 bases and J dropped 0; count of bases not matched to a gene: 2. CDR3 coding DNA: TGTGCCAGCAGAAGACAGGGGGCCTCCTACGAGCAGTACTTC. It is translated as CASRRQGASYEQYF.

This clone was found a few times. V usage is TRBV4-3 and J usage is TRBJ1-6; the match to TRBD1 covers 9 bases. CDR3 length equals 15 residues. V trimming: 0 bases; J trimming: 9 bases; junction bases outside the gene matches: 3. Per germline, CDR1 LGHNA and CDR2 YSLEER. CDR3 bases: TGCGCCAGCAGCCAAGATCGGACAGGGGTTTCACCCCTCCACTTT. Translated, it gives CASSQDRTGVSPLHF.

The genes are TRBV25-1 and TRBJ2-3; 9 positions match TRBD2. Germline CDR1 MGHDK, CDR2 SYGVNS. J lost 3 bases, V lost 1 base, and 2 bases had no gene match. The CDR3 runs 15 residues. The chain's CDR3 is CASSEFSGGTDTQYF. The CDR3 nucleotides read TGTGCCAGCAGTGAATTTAGCGGGGGAACAGATACGCAGTATTTT.

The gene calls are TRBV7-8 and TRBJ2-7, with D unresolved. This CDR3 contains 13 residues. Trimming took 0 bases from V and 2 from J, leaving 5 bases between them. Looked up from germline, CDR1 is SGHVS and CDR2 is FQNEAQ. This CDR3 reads CASSLATTYEQYF. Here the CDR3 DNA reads TGTGCCAGCAGCTTAGCCACGACCTACGAGCAGTACTTC. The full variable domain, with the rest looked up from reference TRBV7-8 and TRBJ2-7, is GAGVSQSPRYKVAKRGQDVALRCDPISGHVSLFWYQQALGQGPEFLTYFQNEAQLDKSGLPSDRFFAERPEGSVSTLKIQRTQQEDSAVYLCASSLATTYEQYFGPGTRLTVT.

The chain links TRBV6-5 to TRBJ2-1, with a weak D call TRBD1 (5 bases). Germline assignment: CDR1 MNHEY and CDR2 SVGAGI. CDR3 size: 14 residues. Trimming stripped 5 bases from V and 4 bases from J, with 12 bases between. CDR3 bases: TGTGCCAGCAGTGAAACGTACAGGTACAATGAGCAGTTCTTC. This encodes CASSETYRYNEQFF.

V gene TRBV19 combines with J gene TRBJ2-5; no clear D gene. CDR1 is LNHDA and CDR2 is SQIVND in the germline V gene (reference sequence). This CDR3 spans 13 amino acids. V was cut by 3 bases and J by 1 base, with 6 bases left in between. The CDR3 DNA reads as TGTGCCAGTAGTATCCGCTTCCAAGAGACCCAGTACTTC. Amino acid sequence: CASSIRFQETQYF.

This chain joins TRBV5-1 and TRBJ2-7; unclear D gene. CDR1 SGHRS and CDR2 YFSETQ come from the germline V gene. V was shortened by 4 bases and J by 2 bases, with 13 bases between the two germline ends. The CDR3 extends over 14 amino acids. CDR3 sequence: CASSPELAPYEQYF. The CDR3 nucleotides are TGCGCCAGCAGCCCCGAACTGGCCCCCTACGAGCAGTACTTC.

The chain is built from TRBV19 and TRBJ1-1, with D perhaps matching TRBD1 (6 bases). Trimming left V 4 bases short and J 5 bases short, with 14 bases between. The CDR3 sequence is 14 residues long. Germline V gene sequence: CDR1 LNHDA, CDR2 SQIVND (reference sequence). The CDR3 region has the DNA TGTGCCAGTAGTAAAGGGGGAGTGAGAACTGAAGCTTTCTTT. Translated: CASSKGGVRTEAFF.

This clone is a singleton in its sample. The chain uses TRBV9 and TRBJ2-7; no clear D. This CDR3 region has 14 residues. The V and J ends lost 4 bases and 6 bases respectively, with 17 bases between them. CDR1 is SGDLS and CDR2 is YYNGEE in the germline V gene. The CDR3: CASSLDPRTSEQYF. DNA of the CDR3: TGTGCCAGCAGCCTCGACCCTCGGACGTCCGAGCAGTACTTC.

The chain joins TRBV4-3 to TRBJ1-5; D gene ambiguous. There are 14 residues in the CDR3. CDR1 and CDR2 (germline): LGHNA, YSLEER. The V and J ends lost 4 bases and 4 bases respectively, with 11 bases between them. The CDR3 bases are TGCGCCAGCAGCCGATCGTACGGAAATCAGCCCCAGCATTTT. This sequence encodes CASSRSYGNQPQHF.

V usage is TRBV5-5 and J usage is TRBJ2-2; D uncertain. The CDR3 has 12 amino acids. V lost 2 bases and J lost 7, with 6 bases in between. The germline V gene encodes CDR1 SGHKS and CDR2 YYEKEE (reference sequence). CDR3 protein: CASSFRGGELFF. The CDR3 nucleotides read TGTGCCAGCAGCTTTCGTGGCGGGGAGCTGTTTTTT. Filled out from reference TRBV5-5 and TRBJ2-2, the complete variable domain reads DAGVTQSPTHLIKTRGQQVTLRCSPISGHKSVSWYQQVLGQGPQFIFQYYEKEERGRGNFPDRFSARQFPNYSSELNVNALLLGDSALYLCASSFRGGELFFGEGSRLTVL.

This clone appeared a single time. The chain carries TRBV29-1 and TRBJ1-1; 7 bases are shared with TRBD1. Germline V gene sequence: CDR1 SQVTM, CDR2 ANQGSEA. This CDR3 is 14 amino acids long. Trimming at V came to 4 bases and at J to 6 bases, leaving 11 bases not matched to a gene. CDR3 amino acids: CSVVEGARGSEAFF. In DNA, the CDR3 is TGCAGCGTTGTTGAGGGGGCGAGAGGCTCTGAAGCTTTCTTT.